The 20 T cell receptor beta chains presented below share a single source sample, sequenced in a study of blood T cell repertoires in COVID-19. Profiling relied on immunoSEQ multiplex PCR, and the TCRdb table lists in-frame clones only, not all of them. The sample contains roughly 200,000 clones, approximately 85% of which appear only once. Material for sequencing was peripheral blood. The receptor set was obtained from a human donor with active or convalescent COVID-19. The donor label of this sample is uncertain.

The V gene is TRBV13, the J gene TRBJ2-3, with TRBD2 as a possible D gene (6 bases). The germline gives CDR1 PRHDT, CDR2 FYEKMQ (reference sequence). V lost 2 bases to trimming and J lost 3 bases, with 12 bases between them. CDR3 length equals 15 residues. CDR3: CASSLQEGRTDTQYF. The CDR3 nucleotides read TGTGCCAGCAGCTTACAGGAGGGGAGGACAGATACGCAGTATTTT.

The chain recombines TRBV2 with TRBJ2-1, with D unresolved. This CDR3 has 11 residues. Germline V CDR1 and CDR2: SNHLY, FYNNEI. The ends were cut back, 4 bases at V and 9 bases at J, with 7 bases in the middle. The CDR3 nucleotides are TGTGCCAGCAGTGTGAGGTCTGAGCAGTTCTTC. Its translation is CASSVRSEQFF.

The chain joins TRBV7-9 to TRBJ2-7, with a tentative D call TRBD2 (6 bases). CDR1 and CDR2 (germline): SEHNR, FQNEAQ (reference sequence). V shed 3 bases and J shed 2 bases, with 17 bases lying between them. This CDR3 contains 16 residues. CDR3 loop: CASSLGNWGEAYEQYF. The CDR3 nucleotides are TGTGCCAGCAGCTTGGGAAATTGGGGGGAGGCCTACGAGCAGTACTTC.

This clone was found once. This chain uses TRBV7-6 with TRBJ1-4; 8 nucleotides agree with TRBD1. Germline V gene sequence: CDR1 SGHVS, CDR2 FNYEAQ. J gave up 7 bases and V 6 bases, and 4 bases lay outside the gene matches. This CDR3 has 13 residues. The DNA of the CDR3 is TGTGCCAGCAGTTCAGGGGGCAGTGAAAAACTGTTTTTT. As protein: CASSSGGSEKLFF.

The chain carries TRBV2 and TRBJ2-7; 10 bases fit TRBD1. V dropped 0 bases and J dropped 5; count of bases not matched to a gene: 4. Germline lookup yields CDR1 SNHLY and CDR2 FYNNEI. CDR3 length: 15 residues. In DNA, the CDR3 is TGTGCCAGCAGTGAAGCGAGGGGACAGGGGAACGAGCAGTACTTC. Protein: CASSEARGQGNEQYF.

The gene calls are TRBV10-3 and TRBJ1-2, with 9 bases identical to TRBD1. V shed 5 bases and J 8 bases; nucleotides not matched to a gene: 12. CDR1 and CDR2 from the germline V gene are ENHRY and SYGVKD. The CDR3 has 15 residues. The chain's CDR3 is CAISMGTGTGTGYTF. The CDR3 nucleotides are TGTGCCATCAGTATGGGGACAGGGACCGGGACGGGCTACACCTTC.

The chain joins TRBV24-1 to TRBJ2-5; TRBD1 agrees at 9 bases. Trimming cost V 5 bases and J 5 bases; bases outside gene matches: 11. The CDR3 length is 16 residues. CDR1 is KGHDR and CDR2 is SFDVKD in the germline V gene. CDR3 sequence reads: CATSVSPGTGRETQYF. Here the CDR3 DNA reads TGTGCCACCAGTGTCTCCCCCGGGACAGGGAGGGAGACCCAGTACTTC.

V usage is TRBV30 and J usage is TRBJ1-2; 7 bases line up with TRBD1. The V segment lost 3 bases and the J segment 2 bases; nucleotides outside the gene matches: 3. Germline V gene lookup returns CDR1 GTSNPN and CDR2 SVGIG (reference sequence). There are 13 residues in the CDR3. The CDR3 sequence is CAWSRGQNYGYTF. CDR3 nucleotides: TGTGCCTGGAGCCGGGGACAGAACTATGGCTACACCTTC.

The V and J genes are TRBV6-5 and TRBJ2-4, with 7 nucleotides matching TRBD2. V gave up 2 bases and J gave up 1 base; unmatched junction bases: 5. The germline V gene has CDR1 MNHEY and CDR2 SVGAGI. The CDR3 sequence is 16 residues long. The CDR3 coding sequence is TGTGCCAGCAGTTACGATCTAGCGGATGCCAAAAACATTCAGTACTTC. Its translation is CASSYDLADAKNIQYF.

This chain links TRBV5-1 with TRBJ1-1; the D gene is possibly TRBD1 (6 bases). This CDR3 region has 15 residues. Per germline, CDR1 SGHRS and CDR2 YFSETQ. V dropped 5 bases and J dropped 2 bases, with 16 bases sitting between them. The CDR3 sequence: CASSRSPGTNTEAFF. Written as DNA, the CDR3 is TGCGCCAGCAGTAGATCGCCCGGGACAAACACTGAAGCTTTCTTT.

This chain connects TRBV6-5 to TRBJ1-2; D may be TRBD1 (5 bases). Germline V gene lookup returns CDR1 MNHEY and CDR2 SVGAGI. The germline V and J ends were trimmed by 7 bases and 3 bases, with 15 bases remaining between them. The CDR3 runs 14 residues. This CDR3 reads CASTRRGGDYGYTF. The CDR3 DNA reads TGTGCCAGCACTAGAAGGGGTGGGGACTATGGCTACACCTTC.

This chain uses TRBV4-1 with TRBJ1-2, with D tentatively TRBD1 (6 bases). V was cut by 4 bases and J by 7 bases, with 13 bases left in between. This CDR3 comprises 13 residues. CDR1 and CDR2 (germline): MGHRA, YSYEKL. The CDR3 loop reads CASSLGGGAGYTF. CDR3 DNA: TGCGCCAGCAGCCTAGGGGGAGGGGCTGGCTACACCTTC.

The chain couples TRBV7-9 to TRBJ1-4; 7 positions match TRBD1. CDR1 and CDR2 from the germline V gene are SEHNR and FQNEAQ (reference sequence). V trimming: 1 base; J trimming: 14 bases; junction bases outside the gene matches: 1. The CDR3 loop spans 11 amino acids. The CDR3 DNA reads as TGTGCCAGCAGCTTAGAGGGACAGCTGTTTTTT. Its translation is CASSLEGQLFF.

This rearrangement joins TRBV30 to TRBJ2-1; perhaps TRBD1 as D (6 bases). This CDR3 has 14 residues. Trimming removed 3 bases at V and 3 bases at J, with 12 bases between. Per the germline V gene, CDR1 is GTSNPN and CDR2 is SVGIG (reference sequence). As DNA, the CDR3 is TGTGCCTGGAGCGGAGACAGGAACTACAATGAGCAGTTCTTC. It yields the protein CAWSGDRNYNEQFF.

The V call is TRBV24-1, the J call TRBJ1-5, with TRBD1 matching 7 bases. The CDR3 loop spans 15 amino acids. Germline V gene lookup returns CDR1 KGHDR and CDR2 SFDVKD. Trimming cost V 5 bases and J 4 bases; bases outside gene matches: 7. This chain's CDR3 is CATSVGQVSNQPQHF. CDR3 DNA: TGTGCCACCAGTGTTGGACAGGTCAGTAATCAGCCCCAGCATTTT.

This chain links TRBV6-4 with TRBJ1-2; D is uncertain. CDR1 and CDR2 from the germline V gene are MRHNA and SNTAGT. Trimming removed 6 bases from V and 4 bases from J, with 12 bases in between. This CDR3 spans 13 amino acids. The CDR3 here is CASSAGDSYGYTF. CDR3 coding DNA: TGTGCCAGCAGCGCCGGGGATTCCTATGGCTACACCTTC.

This chain joins TRBV4-2 and TRBJ2-7; D gene uncertain. Germline loops: CDR1 LGHNA, CDR2 YNFKEQ. This CDR3 is 13 amino acids long. The V end lost 3 bases, the J end lost 4 bases, and 10 bases lay between the germline ends. For the CDR3, the DNA is TGTGCCAGCAGCCACTCCGTCGGTTACGAGCAGTACTTC. It translates to CASSHSVGYEQYF.

The V call is TRBV10-3, the J call TRBJ1-1, with D hard to call. The CDR3 sequence is 20 residues long. Between the trimmed V and J ends, which lost 0 bases and 1 base, there was a span of 24 bases. Germline CDR1 is ENHRY and CDR2 is SYGVKD. CDR3 sequence reads: CAISESFGSRATEGNTEAFF. CDR3 bases: TGTGCCATCAGTGAGTCGTTTGGATCGAGGGCCACGGAGGGGAACACTGAAGCTTTCTTT.

The chain couples TRBV9 to TRBJ1-5; D possibly corresponds to TRBD1 (5 bases). V lost 2 bases and J 2 bases, leaving 8 bases between the germline ends. Germline V gives CDR1 SGDLS, CDR2 YYNGEE. CDR3 length: 14 amino acids. The CDR3 loop reads CASSVEGGNQPQHF. The DNA of the CDR3 is TGTGCCAGCAGCGTTGAAGGGGGCAATCAGCCCCAGCATTTT.

The chain is built from TRBV19 and TRBJ2-2; TRBD1 aligns across 9 bases. After removal of 3 bases from V and 6 bases from J, the junction contained 11 bases not matched to a gene. This CDR3 is 17 amino acids long. The germline V gene has CDR1 LNHDA and CDR2 SQIVND (reference sequence). The CDR3 DNA follows: TGTGCCAGTAGTATTCGGACCGGGACAGGGTTGGCCGGGGAGCTGTTTTTT. It codes for CASSIRTGTGLAGELFF.